One and the same sample provided the 32 T cell receptor beta chains below, sequenced in a study of STAT5B mutations in CD4+ large granular lymphocyte leukemia. TCRdb's copy holds only in-frame clones and misses some; the assay was immunoSEQ multiplex PCR. Counted here are around 28,000 clones, over 70% occurring once; the ten biggest clones make up 0.9% to 1.2%. The material sequenced was CD4+ T cells from blood buffy coats. The receptors derive from a human donor in good health.

The chain has TRBV28 and TRBJ2-3; tentative D call: TRBD1 (5 bases). Germline CDR1 MDHEN, CDR2 SYDVKM. V was pared by 10 bases and J by 2 bases, with 10 bases between. There are 12 residues in the CDR3. CDR3: CATRQSTDTQYF. CDR3 sequence (DNA): TGTGCCACCCGACAGTCCACAGATACGCAGTATTTT.

V is TRBV10-3 and J is TRBJ2-2, with 10 bases lining up with TRBD2. Germline V gene sequence: CDR1 ENHRY, CDR2 SYGVKD. The ends lost 6 bases at V and 1 base at J; junction bases unmatched: 2. The CDR3 runs to 15 residues. DNA of the CDR3: TGTGCCATCAGACCTAGCGGGGGGAACACCGGGGAGCTGTTTTTT. Its translation is CAIRPSGGNTGELFF.

The rearrangement links TRBV28 to TRBJ1-3, with 7 bases lining up with TRBD1. Germline V lookup: CDR1 MDHEN, CDR2 SYDVKM. The ends lost 8 bases at V and 0 bases at J; junction bases unmatched: 4. CDR3 length: 14 amino acids. The CDR3 bases are TGTGCCAGCCTTACAGGGGTCTCTGGAAACACCATATATTTT. Amino acids: CASLTGVSGNTIYF.

The chain carries TRBV6-6 and TRBJ1-1; no reliable D call. V lost 6 bases and J 1 base, leaving 12 bases between the germline ends. This CDR3 is built from 14 residues. Germline assignment: CDR1 MNHNY and CDR2 SVGAGI (reference sequence). Here the CDR3 DNA reads TGTGCCAGCAGCTACGTGCCCCAGAACACTGAAGCTTTCTTT. Translated: CASSYVPQNTEAFF.

Remarks on this clone: At one of its ends the junction is not consistent with the germline gene, which may arise from a read error. This specimen includes other DNA sequences encoding the same CDR3. This sequence joins TRBV6-1 and TRBJ1-4; D may be TRBD1 (5 bases). Germline CDR1 reads MNHNS; CDR2 reads SASEGT. There are 16 residues in the CDR3. This chain's CDR3 is CASSGGTGGMDEKLFF. CDR3 sequence (DNA): TGTGCCAGTAGTGGCGGAACCGGGGGGATGGATGAAAAACTGTTTTTT.

The chain has TRBV27 and TRBJ1-6, with 7 bases aligning to TRBD1. This CDR3 contains 16 residues. Looked up from germline, CDR1 is MNHEY and CDR2 is SMNVEV (reference sequence). The J segment lost 14 bases and the V segment lost 6 bases, leaving 19 bases of the junction unmatched. CDR3 residues: CASRATATGSTSTLHF. In nucleotides, the CDR3 is TGTGCCAGCAGAGCTACCGCGACAGGGAGCACCTCCACCCTCCACTTT.

V is TRBV19 and J is TRBJ2-3; 7 positions match TRBD2. From germline, CDR1 is LNHDA and CDR2 SQIVND (reference sequence). With V trimmed by 6 bases and J by 0 bases, 9 bases remained unmatched. This CDR3 is 16 amino acids long. CDR3 in amino acids: CASSVSGDSSTDTQYF. The CDR3 DNA follows: TGTGCCAGTAGCGTGAGCGGGGATTCTAGCACAGATACGCAGTATTTT. The full variable domain, rest sourced from reference TRBV19 and TRBJ2-3, is DGGITQSPKYLFRKEGQNVTLSCEQNLNHDAMYWYRQDPGQGLRLIYYSQIVNDFQKGDIAEGYSVSREKKESFPLTVTSAQKNPTAFYLCASSVSGDSSTDTQYFGPGTRLTVL.

V and J are TRBV15 and TRBJ2-3; D not certain. CDR3 length equals 12 residues. Trimming shortened V by 8 bases and J by 0 bases, and 6 bases separated the two germline ends. Germline V gene sequence: CDR1 LNHNV, CDR2 YYDKDF (reference sequence). Here the CDR3 DNA reads TGTGCCACCGGGGATAGCACAGATACGCAGTATTTT. It yields the protein CATGDSTDTQYF.

V and J are TRBV2 and TRBJ2-6; D may match TRBD1 or TRBD2 (5 bases each). CDR1 is SNHLY and CDR2 is FYNNEI in the germline V gene. This CDR3 is built from 15 residues. V lost 6 bases, J lost 2 bases, and 11 bases lay in between. This CDR3 reads CASRGRRAGANVLTF. In DNA form, the CDR3 reads TGTGCCAGCAGGGGACGAAGAGCTGGGGCCAACGTCCTGACTTTC.

This clone was recorded a few times. The CDR3: CASRGLGDQYF. The DNA for the CDR3 is TGTGCCAGCAGGGGTTTAGGCGACCAGTACTTC. V and J are TRBV2 and TRBJ2-5; D call uncertain. The germline CDR1 and CDR2 sequences are SNHLY and FYNNEI. This CDR3 spans 11 amino acids. The V and J ends lost 6 bases and 10 bases respectively, with 12 bases between them.

The V gene is TRBV6-4, the J gene TRBJ2-1; D might be TRBD2 (6 bases). Germline V gene data show CDR1 as MRHNA and CDR2 as SNTAGT. V lost 7 bases and J 10 bases, leaving 17 bases between the germline ends. The CDR3 has 13 residues. In DNA form, the CDR3 reads TGTGCCAGCAAGGAGACAGCCGGGGGAGAGCAGTTCTTC. Its translation: CASKETAGGEQFF.

V gene TRBV2 combines with J gene TRBJ2-1; weak D call: TRBD1 (6 bases). Germline V gives CDR1 SNHLY, CDR2 FYNNEI. The V end was cut by 11 bases, the J end by 2 bases, with 19 bases between. The CDR3 has 15 residues. The CDR3 is CALSATGPPYNEQFF. In DNA form, the CDR3 reads TGTGCCCTGTCGGCCACAGGGCCCCCCTACAATGAGCAGTTCTTC.

V usage is TRBV29-1 and J usage is TRBJ2-1, with 12 positions matching TRBD2. V shed 6 bases and J 6 bases; nucleotides not matched to a gene: 6. Germline CDR1 and CDR2: SQVTM and ANQGSEA. The CDR3 runs to 14 residues. This CDR3 is CSVLPGLAGNEQFF. The CDR3 nucleotides read TGCAGCGTCCTGCCGGGACTAGCGGGCAATGAGCAGTTCTTC.

Of note for this clone: Other DNA sequences within the sample encode an identical CDR3. CDR3 bases: TGTGCCAGCAGCCGGACTGGAGACTATGGCTACACCTTC. This codes for CASSRTGDYGYTF. This sequence joins TRBV11-2 and TRBJ1-2; D gene uncertain. V was pared by 5 bases and J by 3 bases, with 10 bases between. Germline V gives CDR1 SGHAT, CDR2 FQNNGV. CDR3 length: 13 amino acids.

The chain couples TRBV5-6 to TRBJ2-5, with 10 bases identical to TRBD1. CDR3 size: 15 residues. Trimming cost V 2 bases and J 2 bases; bases outside gene matches: 3. Per germline, CDR1 SGHDT and CDR2 YYEEEE. The CDR3 nucleotides are TGTGCCAGCAGCTTTGGGGGACAGGGGCAAGAGACCCAGTACTTC. Translating it yields CASSFGGQGQETQYF.

The J gene is TRBJ2-7, the V gene TRBV30, with 9 bases identical to TRBD2. The length of the CDR3 is 13 residues. The germline V gene has CDR1 GTSNPN and CDR2 SVGIG (reference sequence). V lost 3 bases, J lost 7 bases, and 7 bases stayed unmatched. CDR3 nucleotide sequence: TGTGCCTGGAGGGGTAGCGGGAGCGGGGAGCAGTACTTC. Protein: CAWRGSGSGEQYF. The whole variable domain, remainder taken from reference TRBV30 and TRBJ2-7, is SQTIHQWPATLVQPVGSPLSLECTVEGTSNPNLYWYRQAAGRGLQLLFYSVGIGQISSEVPQNLSASRPQDRQFILSSKKLLLSDSGFYLCAWRGSGSGEQYFGPGTRLTVT.

V gene TRBV5-1 combines with J gene TRBJ2-3; no firm D call. Germline CDR1 SGHRS, CDR2 YFSETQ. The V gene lost 0 bases and the J gene lost 0 bases, with 8 bases spanning the gap. The CDR3 spans 15 residues. For the CDR3, the DNA is TGCGCCAGCAGCTTGGACACCCCTAGCACAGATACGCAGTATTTT. It codes for CASSLDTPSTDTQYF.

The chain links TRBV6-1 to TRBJ2-7; TRBD1 aligns across 11 bases. CDR1 and CDR2 from the germline V gene are MNHNS and SASEGT. The CDR3 runs to 16 residues. J was trimmed by 7 bases and V by 0 bases; bases with no gene match: 8. The CDR3 sequence: CASSEAHGQGAGEQYF. CDR3 DNA: TGTGCCAGCAGTGAAGCGCACGGACAGGGGGCGGGTGAGCAGTACTTC.

The chain is built from TRBV5-1 and TRBJ2-7, with TRBD1 identical over 9 bases. Germline values: CDR1 SGHRS, CDR2 YFSETQ. The trim removed 4 bases at V and 2 bases at J, leaving 4 bases unmatched. This CDR3 has 14 amino acids. DNA for the CDR3: TGCGCCAGCAGCCGACAGGGGGAGCCCTACGAGCAGTACGTC. Its translation: CASSRQGEPYEQYV.

The chain links TRBV4-1 to TRBJ1-3; D uncertain. Trimming removed 0 bases from V and 5 bases from J, with 8 bases in between. Per the germline V gene, CDR1 is MGHRA and CDR2 is YSYEKL. CDR3 length: 14 residues. The CDR3 DNA reads TGCGCCAGCAGCCAAGAGGGCCCTAGAAACACCATATATTTT. It specifies CASSQEGPRNTIYF.

The chain is built from TRBV7-9 and TRBJ2-5, with D unresolved. The V and J ends lost 2 bases and 4 bases respectively, with 11 bases between them. This CDR3 is built from 14 residues. Germline loops: CDR1 SEHNR, CDR2 FQNEAQ (reference sequence). CDR3: CASSLKGFGETQYF. The DNA of the CDR3 is TGTGCCAGCAGCTTAAAGGGATTTGGAGAGACCCAGTACTTC.

The rearrangement links TRBV11-2 to TRBJ2-7; D might be TRBD1 (6 bases). The CDR3 loop spans 13 amino acids. Per germline, CDR1 SGHAT and CDR2 FQNNGV. The ends were cut back, 5 bases at V and 3 bases at J, with 11 bases in the middle. CDR3 sequence reads: CASSHGQNYEQYF. CDR3 bases: TGTGCCAGCAGCCACGGACAGAACTACGAGCAGTACTTC.

The chain couples TRBV20-1 to TRBJ2-7; possible D gene TRBD2, 5 bases. This CDR3 contains 11 residues. Per germline, CDR1 DFQATT and CDR2 SNEGSKA (reference sequence). Deletions cut 6 bases from V and 5 bases from J, with 11 bases between. The CDR3 spells CSARRADEQYF. The CDR3 region has the DNA TGCAGTGCCCGGCGAGCGGACGAGCAGTACTTC.

This clone occurred a few times. The chain recombines TRBV7-3 with TRBJ1-6, with D tentatively TRBD1 (5 bases). V lost 1 base and J 8 bases, leaving 12 bases between the germline ends. Germline V gene sequence: CDR1 SGHTA, CDR2 FQGTGA. The CDR3 covers 15 residues. Written as DNA, the CDR3 is TGTGCCAGCAGCTTAAGTCCCAGGGCGGATTCACCCCTCCACTTT. Residues: CASSLSPRADSPLHF. The full variable domain, completed using reference TRBV7-3 and TRBJ1-6, is GAGVSQTPSNKVTEKGKYVELRCDPISGHTALYWYRQSLGQGPEFLIYFQGTGAADDSGLPNDRFFAVRPEGSVSTLKIQRTERGDSAVYLCASSLSPRADSPLHFGNGTRLTVT.

V gene TRBV5-1 combines with J gene TRBJ1-3; the match to TRBD1 covers 10 bases. The junction had 2 bases not matched to a gene; V was cut back by 4 bases and J by 4 bases. Germline assignment: CDR1 SGHRS and CDR2 YFSETQ. The CDR3 length is 14 residues. The DNA of the CDR3 is TGCGCCAGCAGCGACAGGGGGCCGGGAAACACCATATATTTT. This encodes CASSDRGPGNTIYF.

This clone was observed a single time. The chain is built from TRBV7-9 and TRBJ1-1, with 7 bases that match TRBD1. The J segment lost 2 bases and the V segment lost 7 bases, leaving 7 bases of the junction unmatched. Germline lookup yields CDR1 SEHNR and CDR2 FQNEAQ (reference sequence). This CDR3 comprises 14 residues. CDR3 DNA sequence: TGTGCCAGCACCCTCGGGACAGCAAACACTGAAGCTTTCTTT. Residues: CASTLGTANTEAFF. The variable domain in full, with the rest retrieved from reference TRBV7-9 and TRBJ1-1, is DTGVSQNPRHKITKRGQNVTFRCDPISEHNRLYWYRQTLGQGPEFLTYFQNEAQLEKSRLLSDRFSAERPKGSFSTLEIQRTEQGDSAMYLCASTLGTANTEAFFGQGTRLTVV.

J is TRBJ1-2 and V is TRBV28; maybe TRBD1 (6 bases). The V gene lost 8 bases and the J gene lost 5 bases, with 18 bases spanning the gap. Per germline, CDR1 MDHEN and CDR2 SYDVKM. This CDR3 contains 14 residues. The CDR3 region has the DNA TGTGCCAGCTTTTCCGAACAGGGATTGTATGGCTACACCTTC. It codes for CASFSEQGLYGYTF.

CDR3 sequence reads: CASSWSGGPGETQYF. The CDR3 region has the DNA TGCGCCAGCTCTTGGTCGGGGGGGCCGGGAGAGACCCAGTACTTC. V is TRBV4-1 and J is TRBJ2-5; TRBD2 aligns across 8 bases. The CDR3 totals 15 residues. The ends lost 8 bases at V and 4 bases at J; junction bases unmatched: 12. Germline V lookup: CDR1 MGHRA, CDR2 YSYEKL.

The CDR3 coding sequence is TGTGCCAGCAGCTTCTTGGAGACCCAGTACTTC. Translation gives CASSFLETQYF. The chain links TRBV5-4 to TRBJ2-5; D gene uncertain. CDR1 and CDR2 (germline): SGHNT, YYREEE (reference sequence). CDR3 length: 11 residues. V lost 2 bases and J 5 bases, leaving 4 bases between the germline ends.

The V gene is TRBV28, the J gene TRBJ2-1, with TRBD2 as a possible D gene (8 bases). The CDR3 totals 17 residues. Trimming pared 6 bases from V and 6 bases from J, leaving 24 bases between. Germline V gene lookup returns CDR1 MDHEN and CDR2 SYDVKM. CDR3 DNA sequence: TGTGCCAGCAGCCGAAATTTTGGGACTAGGGGGCCCAATGAGCAGTTCTTC. Amino acid sequence: CASSRNFGTRGPNEQFF.

This chain uses TRBV5-1 with TRBJ2-1; 10 nucleotides align to TRBD1. With 3 bases clipped from V and 7 bases from J, the junction kept 7 bases outside the gene matches. The CDR3 is 15 residues long. From germline, CDR1 is SGHRS and CDR2 YFSETQ. The DNA for the CDR3 is TGCGCCAGCAGCTCAGGACAGGGGGAAATAAATGAGCAGTTCTTC. This translates into CASSSGQGEINEQFF.

This chain connects TRBV2 to TRBJ2-5; 8 bases fit TRBD2. This CDR3 region has 14 residues. Germline lookup yields CDR1 SNHLY and CDR2 FYNNEI. Trimming removed 5 bases from V and 1 base from J; junction bases left unmatched: 3. In DNA, the CDR3 is TGTGCCAGCAGTAGAGCGGGAGTCCAAGAGACCCAGTACTTC. It encodes CASSRAGVQETQYF.